Shown below are 9 T cell receptor beta chains from a single sample sequenced in a study of Graves' ophthalmopathy and Graves' hyperthyroidism. From RNA, the CDR3 regions of TCR beta chains were amplified and sequenced. Scientists carried out first-round RT-PCR using HTBI primers and then a second-round multiplex PCR. MiXCR, run by TCRdb on the multiplex PCR reads, gives a single entry per CDR3 protein. There are fewer than 350,000 distinct CDR3 sequences in the sample; 15% to 20% occur only once, and roughly an eighth lies in the top ten. The sample comprised peripheral blood. These receptors were obtained from an adult man with Graves' ophthalmopathy.

This clonotype turned up a few times. A much bigger clone sits one base away, suggesting this may be a read error. The chain joins TRBV5-6 to TRBJ1-5, with D maybe TRBD1 (6 bases). V lost 5 bases and J lost 7, with 16 bases in between. The CDR3 sequence is 14 residues long. Germline CDR1 SGHDT, CDR2 YYEEEE. CDR3 nucleotide sequence: TGTGCCAGCAGTTTCAACAGGGCTAAGCAGCCCCAGCATTTT. Protein product: CASSFNRAKQPQHF.

This clonotype has a count of ten or more. The V call is TRBV28, the J call TRBJ2-5, with D possibly TRBD1 on 5 matching bases. Trimming left V 6 bases short and J 5 bases short, with 16 bases between. The germline CDR1 and CDR2 sequences are MDHEN and SYDVKM. CDR3 size: 14 residues. CDR3 in DNA: TGTGCCAGCAGCTATCGCAGGGTTCGGGAGACCCAGTACTTC. Its protein product is CASSYRRVRETQYF.

The chain uses TRBV6-2 or TRBV6-3 and TRBJ1-2; TRBD1 matches at 7 bases. CDR3 length: 13 residues. The V gene end was trimmed by 7 bases and the J gene end by 9 bases; junction bases not matched to a gene: 11. Germline values: CDR1 MNHEY, CDR2 SVGEGT. The CDR3 coding sequence is TGTGCCAGCAATCCCTCGACAGGGAGTCGCTACACCTTC. Amino acid sequence: CASNPSTGSRYTF.

This clonotype was seen at least ten times. The CDR3 reads CASSLLSRSNYGYTF. In nucleotides, the CDR3 is TGTGCCAGCAGCCTTCTCAGTCGATCTAACTATGGCTACACCTTC. This sequence joins TRBV7-2 and TRBJ1-2, with D uncertain. Germline V lookup: CDR1 SGHTA, CDR2 FQGNSA. The V end was cut by 5 bases, the J end by 0 bases, with 13 bases between. This CDR3 has 15 residues.

This clonotype appeared many times. The rearrangement links TRBV6-5 to TRBJ2-5; maybe TRBD1 (6 bases). Germline assignment: CDR1 MNHEY and CDR2 SVGAGI. The CDR3 is 13 residues long. Between the trimmed V and J ends, which lost 6 bases and 7 bases, there was a span of 15 bases. CDR3 amino acids: CASRTRQDGTQYF. In DNA form, the CDR3 reads TGTGCCAGCAGAACTCGACAGGACGGGACCCAGTACTTC.

This clonotype occurred many times. The chain recombines TRBV6-2 or TRBV6-3 with TRBJ2-2; D may be TRBD1 (6 bases). CDR3 size: 15 residues. The germline CDR1 and CDR2 sequences are MNHEY and SVGEGT. V shed 8 bases and J shed 5 bases, with 18 bases lying between them. CDR3 loop: CASSPLAQGTGELFF. DNA of the CDR3: TGTGCCAGCTCCCCCCTGGCACAGGGTACCGGGGAGCTGTTTTTT.

This clonotype has a count of ten or more. This chain joins TRBV5-1 and TRBJ2-7, with 9 bases that match TRBD2. The length of the CDR3 is 15 residues. Germline V gives CDR1 SGHRS, CDR2 YFSETQ. V lost 4 bases, J lost 3 bases, and 8 bases stayed unmatched. The CDR3 bases are TGCGCCAGCAGCCAAGGGACTAGCCCATTCTACGAGCAGTACTTC. Translating gives CASSQGTSPFYEQYF. The full variable domain, its missing parts supplied by reference TRBV5-1 and TRBJ2-7, is KAGVTQTPRYLIKTRGQQVTLSCSPISGHRSVSWYQQTPGQGLQFLFEYFSETQRNKGNFPGRFSGRQFSNSRSEMNVSTLELGDSALYLCASSQGTSPFYEQYFGPGTRLTVT.

V gene TRBV12-3 or TRBV12-4 combines with J gene TRBJ1-3; TRBD1 agrees at 7 bases. This CDR3 is 15 amino acids long. V trimming: 3 bases; J trimming: 0 bases; junction bases outside the gene matches: 2. The CDR3: CASSFGTASGNTIYF. CDR3 nucleotides: TGTGCCAGCAGTTTCGGGACAGCCTCTGGAAACACCATATATTTT.

This clonotype was seen at least ten times. J is TRBJ2-7 and V is TRBV29-1; D unresolved. The germline V and J ends were trimmed by 3 bases and 9 bases, with 9 bases remaining between them. The length of the CDR3 is 10 residues. CDR1 and CDR2 (germline): SQVTM, ANQGSEA. CDR3 DNA sequence: TGCAGCGTTGATTCTGGCGGGCAGTACTTC. Translation: CSVDSGGQYF.